The 13 T cell receptor beta chains below all came from one sample that was sequenced in a study of shared clonotypes between healthy human individuals. The table came from immunoSEQ multiplex PCR; TCRdb's copy has only in-frame clones and leaves some out. The sample carries about 2.1 million clones, about 93% recorded once. Naive CD8 isolation took CD45RO-negative cells positively selected for CCR7 and excluded terminally differentiated effector memory CD45RA+ cells. Sequenced input: naive CD8+ T cells from PBMCs. All receptors come from a man younger than 35 in good health. Some clones in this sample may be carry-over from other donors' samples.

The CDR3 coding sequence is TGTGCCAGTTCGACACTCACCTACGAGCAGTACTTC. Translation: CASSTLTYEQYF. V gene TRBV7-9 combines with J gene TRBJ2-7, with D unresolved. Trimming took off 9 bases at V and 2 bases at J, with 11 bases between the two ends. The CDR3 has 12 residues. Germline CDR1 is SEHNR and CDR2 is FQNEAQ (reference sequence).

J is TRBJ2-5 and V is TRBV7-3; the D gene is possibly TRBD2 (5 bases). This CDR3 is 14 amino acids long. Trimming shortened V by 2 bases and J by 2 bases, and 9 bases separated the two germline ends. Germline CDR1 is SGHTA and CDR2 is FQGTGA. This CDR3 is CASSLRGWQETQYF. The CDR3 nucleotides are TGTGCCAGCAGCTTACGGGGTTGGCAAGAGACCCAGTACTTC.

The chain combines TRBV6-5 with TRBJ1-1, with TRBD1 matching over 7 bases. V gave up 0 bases and J gave up 5 bases; unmatched junction bases: 9. Germline assignment: CDR1 MNHEY and CDR2 SVGAGI. The CDR3 length is 16 residues. CDR3 in amino acids: CASSYSLLKGATEAFF. The CDR3 region has the DNA TGTGCCAGCAGTTACTCGCTACTGAAGGGGGCAACTGAAGCTTTCTTT.

The rearrangement uses TRBV27 and TRBJ1-4, with D unclear. CDR3 length: 16 residues. Trimming took off 4 bases at V and 0 bases at J, with 12 bases between the two ends. Germline values: CDR1 MNHEY, CDR2 SMNVEV (reference sequence). In DNA form, the CDR3 reads TGTGCCAGCAGTTCGTGGAAGATTGCAACTAATGAAAAACTGTTTTTT. It codes for CASSSWKIATNEKLFF.

The CDR3 sequence is CASSPPQSGGKLFF. The CDR3 nucleotides read TGTGCCAGCTCACCTCCACAGTCGGGAGGGAAACTGTTTTTT. The chain employs TRBV18 and TRBJ1-4; D ambiguous. The germline CDR1 and CDR2 sequences are KGHSH and LQKENI. The CDR3 length is 14 residues. V gave up 3 bases and J gave up 11 bases, with 16 bases separating them. The full variable domain, its missing parts supplied by reference TRBV18 and TRBJ1-4, is NAGVMQNPRHLVRRRGQEARLRCSPMKGHSHVYWYRQLPEEGLKFMVYLQKENIIDESGMPKERFSAEFPKEGPSILRIQQVVRGDSAAYFCASSPPQSGGKLFFGSGTQLSVL.

The chain joins TRBV5-8 to TRBJ2-2; D not certain. The CDR3 loop spans 18 amino acids. V was pared by 7 bases and J by 2 bases, with 24 bases between. CDR1 and CDR2 (germline): SGHTS, YDEGEE. The DNA of the CDR3 is TGTGCCAGCGTTAACAAGGAAGGCATCGGTCCTAACACCGGGGAGCTGTTTTTT. Its protein product is CASVNKEGIGPNTGELFF.

J is TRBJ1-2 and V is TRBV10-1; 9 nucleotides agree with TRBD1. The CDR3 is made up of 17 amino acids. V dropped 3 bases and J dropped 8; count of bases not matched to a gene: 16. Germline-derived CDR1 and CDR2 are WNHNN and SYGVQD (reference sequence). CDR3 loop: CASSDSRIGQGFWGYTF. As DNA, the CDR3 is TGCGCCAGCAGTGACAGTCGTATTGGACAGGGGTTTTGGGGCTACACCTTC.

In its sample, this clone was seen a few times. The junction shows a germline mismatch at one end, possibly a read error. The chain has TRBV27 and TRBJ2-1; D may be TRBD2 (6 bases). CDR1 is MNHEY, CDR2 SMNVEV, per germline (reference sequence). The CDR3 is made up of 14 amino acids. CDR3 residues: CASSFLKDYDEQFF. The CDR3 DNA sequence: TGTGCCAGCAGTTTTCTTAAGGACTACGATGAGCAGTTCTTC.

This clone appeared a single time. In DNA, the CDR3 is TGCACCAGCAGCCAAGATTGGGGAGACAGCTACTACGAGCAGTACTTC. It yields the protein CTSSQDWGDSYYEQYF. The gene calls are TRBV1 and TRBJ2-7. TRBV1 is a recognized pseudogene. The CDR3 runs to 16 residues.

In the case of this clone: Different DNA sequences within this sample yield the same CDR3. The chain employs TRBV29-1 and TRBJ2-1; D is unclear. From germline, CDR1 is SQVTM and CDR2 ANQGSEA. The CDR3 totals 11 residues. Trimming removed 4 bases at V and 4 bases at J, with 5 bases between. Here the CDR3 reads CSVAAYNEQFF. DNA of the CDR3: TGCAGCGTTGCTGCATACAATGAGCAGTTCTTC.

The CDR3 nucleotides read TGTGCCAGCAGCTTGTTCTACGAGCAGTACTTC. Its protein product is CASSLFYEQYF. The V and J genes are TRBV5-4 and TRBJ2-7; D ambiguous. The CDR3 length is 11 residues. The germline CDR1 and CDR2 sequences are SGHNT and YYREEE (reference sequence). V was clipped by 1 base and J by 3 bases, with 2 bases between them. The full variable domain, its missing parts supplied by reference TRBV5-4 and TRBJ2-7, is ETGVTQSPTHLIKTRGQQVTLRCSSQSGHNTVSWYQQALGQGPQFIFQYYREEENGRGNFPPRFSGLQFPNYSSELNVNALELDDSALYLCASSLFYEQYFGPGTRLTVT.

The chain couples TRBV19 to TRBJ2-2; D ambiguous. Trimming pared 6 bases from V and 1 base from J, leaving 9 bases between. This CDR3 contains 14 residues. The V gene's germline CDR1 is LNHDA and CDR2 SQIVND (reference sequence). The DNA of the CDR3 is TGTGCCAGTAGATTTTACAGGAACACCGGGGAGCTGTTTTTT. Translating gives CASRFYRNTGELFF.

The chain is built from TRBV4-2 and TRBJ2-7; D not certain. This CDR3 has 16 amino acids. Trimming pared 0 bases from V and 0 bases from J, leaving 12 bases between. Per the germline V gene, CDR1 is LGHNA and CDR2 is YNFKEQ. The CDR3 reads CASSQDPDRVSYEQYF. CDR3 in DNA: TGTGCCAGCAGCCAAGACCCGGACCGGGTCTCCTACGAGCAGTACTTC.